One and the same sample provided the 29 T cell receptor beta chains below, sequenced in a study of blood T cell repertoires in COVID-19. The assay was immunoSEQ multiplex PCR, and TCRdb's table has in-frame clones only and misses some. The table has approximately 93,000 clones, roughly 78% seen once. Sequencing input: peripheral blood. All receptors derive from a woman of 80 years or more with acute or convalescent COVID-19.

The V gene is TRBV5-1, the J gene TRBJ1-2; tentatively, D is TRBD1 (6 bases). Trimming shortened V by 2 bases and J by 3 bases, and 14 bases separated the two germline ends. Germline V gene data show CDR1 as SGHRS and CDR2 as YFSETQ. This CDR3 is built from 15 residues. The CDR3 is CASSLLQGADYGYTF. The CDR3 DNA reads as TGCGCCAGCAGCTTATTACAGGGAGCTGACTATGGCTACACCTTC.

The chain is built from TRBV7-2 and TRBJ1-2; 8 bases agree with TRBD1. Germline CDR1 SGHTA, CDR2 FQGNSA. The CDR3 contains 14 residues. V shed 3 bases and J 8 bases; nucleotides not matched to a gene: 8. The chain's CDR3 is CASSLTGDSVGYTF. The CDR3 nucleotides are TGTGCCAGCAGCTTGACAGGGGATTCAGTCGGCTACACCTTC.

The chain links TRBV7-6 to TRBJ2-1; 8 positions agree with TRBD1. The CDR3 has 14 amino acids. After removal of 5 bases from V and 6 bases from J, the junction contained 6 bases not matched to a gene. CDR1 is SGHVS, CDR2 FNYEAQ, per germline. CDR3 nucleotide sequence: TGTGCCAGCAGCAAGGACAGGGCCCCCAATGAGCAGTTCTTC. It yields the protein CASSKDRAPNEQFF.

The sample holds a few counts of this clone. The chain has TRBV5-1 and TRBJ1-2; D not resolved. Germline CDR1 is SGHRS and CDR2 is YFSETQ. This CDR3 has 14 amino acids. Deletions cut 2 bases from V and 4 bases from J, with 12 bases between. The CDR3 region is CASSFGQEGYGYTF. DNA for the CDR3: TGCGCCAGCAGCTTTGGCCAGGAGGGCTATGGCTACACCTTC.

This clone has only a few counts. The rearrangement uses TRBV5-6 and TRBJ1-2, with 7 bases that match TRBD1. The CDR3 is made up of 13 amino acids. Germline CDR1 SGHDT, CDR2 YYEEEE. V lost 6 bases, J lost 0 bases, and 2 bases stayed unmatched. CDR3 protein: CASKGTANYGYTF. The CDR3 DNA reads TGTGCCAGCAAGGGGACAGCTAACTATGGCTACACCTTC.

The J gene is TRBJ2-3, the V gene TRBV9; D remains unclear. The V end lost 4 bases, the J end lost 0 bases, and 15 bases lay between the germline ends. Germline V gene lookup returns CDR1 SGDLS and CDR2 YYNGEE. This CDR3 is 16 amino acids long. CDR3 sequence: CASSPPSAVSTDTQYF. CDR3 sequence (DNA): TGTGCCAGCAGCCCCCCGAGTGCCGTTAGCACAGATACGCAGTATTTT.

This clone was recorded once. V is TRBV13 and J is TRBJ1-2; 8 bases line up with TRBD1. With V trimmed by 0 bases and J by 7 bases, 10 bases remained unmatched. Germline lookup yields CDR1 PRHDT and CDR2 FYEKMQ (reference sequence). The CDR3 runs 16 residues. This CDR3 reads CASSLGLGAGGLGYTF. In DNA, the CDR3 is TGTGCCAGCAGCTTAGGCCTAGGCGCAGGGGGCCTTGGCTACACCTTC.

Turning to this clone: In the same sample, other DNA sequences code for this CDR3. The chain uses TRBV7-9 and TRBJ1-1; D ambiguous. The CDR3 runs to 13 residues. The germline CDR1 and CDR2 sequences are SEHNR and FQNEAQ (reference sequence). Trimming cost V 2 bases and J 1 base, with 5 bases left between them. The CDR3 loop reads CASSLQENTEAFF. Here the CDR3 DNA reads TGTGCCAGCAGCTTACAGGAGAACACTGAAGCTTTCTTT.

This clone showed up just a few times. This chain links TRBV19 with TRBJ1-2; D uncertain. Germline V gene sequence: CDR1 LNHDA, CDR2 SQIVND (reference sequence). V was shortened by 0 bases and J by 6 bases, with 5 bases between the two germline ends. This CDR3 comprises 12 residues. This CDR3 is CASSIDLNGYTF. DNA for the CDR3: TGTGCCAGTAGTATAGATCTAAATGGCTACACCTTC.

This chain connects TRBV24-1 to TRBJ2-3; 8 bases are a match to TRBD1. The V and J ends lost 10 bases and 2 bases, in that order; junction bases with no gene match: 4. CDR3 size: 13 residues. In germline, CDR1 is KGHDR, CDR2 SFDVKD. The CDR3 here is CATGQENTDTQYF. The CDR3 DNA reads TGTGCCACGGGACAGGAAAACACAGATACGCAGTATTTT.

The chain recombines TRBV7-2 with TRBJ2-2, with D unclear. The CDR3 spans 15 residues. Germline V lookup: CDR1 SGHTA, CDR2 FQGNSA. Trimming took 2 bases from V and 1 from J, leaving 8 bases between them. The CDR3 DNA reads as TGTGCCAGCAGCTTACATCCAGGGAACACCGGGGAGCTGTTTTTT. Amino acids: CASSLHPGNTGELFF. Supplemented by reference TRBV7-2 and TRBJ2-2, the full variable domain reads GAGVSQSPSNKVTEKGKDVELRCDPISGHTALYWYRQSLGQGLEFLIYFQGNSAPDKSGLPSDRFSAERTGGSVSTLTIQRTQQEDSAVYLCASSLHPGNTGELFFGEGSRLTVL.

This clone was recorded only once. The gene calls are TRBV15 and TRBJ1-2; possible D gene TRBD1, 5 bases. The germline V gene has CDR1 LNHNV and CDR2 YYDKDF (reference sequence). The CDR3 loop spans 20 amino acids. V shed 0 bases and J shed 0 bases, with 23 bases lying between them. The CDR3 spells CATSRDVRGRVGEANYGYTF. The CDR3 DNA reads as TGTGCCACCAGCAGAGATGTAAGGGGAAGAGTTGGGGAAGCTAACTATGGCTACACCTTC. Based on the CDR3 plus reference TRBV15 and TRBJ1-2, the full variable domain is DAMVIQNPRYQVTQFGKPVTLSCSQTLNHNVMYWYQQKSSQAPKLLFHYYDKDFNNEADTPDNFQSRRPNTSFCFLDIRSPGLGDTAMYLCATSRDVRGRVGEANYGYTFGSGTRLTVV.

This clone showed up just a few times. As DNA, the CDR3 is TGTGCCAGCAGTCGGACAGGGCGCCGGAACTATGGCTACACCTTC. It yields the protein CASSRTGRRNYGYTF. V usage is TRBV6-5 and J usage is TRBJ1-2; 8 bases align to TRBD1. The V and J ends lost 5 bases and 2 bases, in that order; junction bases with no gene match: 7. The CDR3 runs to 15 residues. Germline CDR1 and CDR2: MNHEY and SVGAGI.

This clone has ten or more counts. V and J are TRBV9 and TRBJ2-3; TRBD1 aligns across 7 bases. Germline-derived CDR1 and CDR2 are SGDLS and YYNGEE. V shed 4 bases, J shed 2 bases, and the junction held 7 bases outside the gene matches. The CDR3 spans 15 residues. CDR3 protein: CASSPGTVTTDTQYF. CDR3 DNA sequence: TGTGCCAGCAGCCCTGGGACAGTTACCACAGATACGCAGTATTTT.

CDR3 DNA: TGTGCCAGCAGCTTAGACTACGATACGGCTTTCTTT. Amino acids: CASSLDYDTAFF. The chain employs TRBV7-2 and TRBJ1-1; no clear D. The V gene lost 1 base and the J gene lost 11 bases, with 11 bases spanning the gap. CDR1 is SGHTA and CDR2 is FQGNSA in the germline V gene. The CDR3 is 12 amino acids.

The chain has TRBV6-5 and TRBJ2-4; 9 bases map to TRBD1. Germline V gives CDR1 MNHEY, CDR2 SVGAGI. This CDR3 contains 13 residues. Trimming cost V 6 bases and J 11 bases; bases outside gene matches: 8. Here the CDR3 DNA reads TGTGCCAGCAGCCGGGACAGGGTGATATTTCAGTACTTC. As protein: CASSRDRVIFQYF.

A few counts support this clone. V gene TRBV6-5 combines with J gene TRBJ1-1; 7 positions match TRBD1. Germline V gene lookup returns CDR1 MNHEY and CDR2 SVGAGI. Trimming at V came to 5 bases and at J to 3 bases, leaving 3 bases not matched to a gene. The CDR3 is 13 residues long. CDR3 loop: CASSTTGYTEAFF. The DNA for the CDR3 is TGTGCCAGCAGTACGACAGGGTACACTGAAGCTTTCTTT.

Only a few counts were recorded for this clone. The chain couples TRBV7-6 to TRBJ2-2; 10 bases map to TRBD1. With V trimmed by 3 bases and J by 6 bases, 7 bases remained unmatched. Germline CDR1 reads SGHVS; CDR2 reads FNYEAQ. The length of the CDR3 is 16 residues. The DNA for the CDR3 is TGTGCCAGCAGCTTCTTCGGACAGGGGGATCCCGGGGAGCTGTTTTTT. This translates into CASSFFGQGDPGELFF.

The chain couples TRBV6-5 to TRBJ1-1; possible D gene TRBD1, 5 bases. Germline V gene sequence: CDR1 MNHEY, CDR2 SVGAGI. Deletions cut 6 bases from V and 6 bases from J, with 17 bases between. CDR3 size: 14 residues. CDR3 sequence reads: CASSPMTASSEAFF. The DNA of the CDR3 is TGTGCCAGCAGCCCAATGACAGCCTCCTCTGAAGCTTTCTTT.

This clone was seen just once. The CDR3 is CASSLQDGRAHGYTF. For the CDR3, the DNA is TGTGCCAGTAGCCTGCAAGATGGGCGGGCCCATGGCTACACCTTC. The chain employs TRBV19 and TRBJ1-2; the D is unclear. V lost 6 bases and J 6 bases, leaving 20 bases between the germline ends. In germline, CDR1 is LNHDA, CDR2 SQIVND (reference sequence). CDR3 size: 15 residues.

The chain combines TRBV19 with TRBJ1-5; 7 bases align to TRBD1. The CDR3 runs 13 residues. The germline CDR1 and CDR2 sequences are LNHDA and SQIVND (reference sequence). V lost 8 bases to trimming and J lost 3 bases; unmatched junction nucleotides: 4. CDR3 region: CASGGTANQPQHF. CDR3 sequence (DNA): TGTGCCAGTGGTGGGACAGCCAATCAGCCCCAGCATTTT.

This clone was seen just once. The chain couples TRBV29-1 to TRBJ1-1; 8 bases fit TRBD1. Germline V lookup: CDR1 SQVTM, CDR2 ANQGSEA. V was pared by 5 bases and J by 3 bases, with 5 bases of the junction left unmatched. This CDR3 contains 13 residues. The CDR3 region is CSVSGGWDTEAFF. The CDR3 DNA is TGCAGCGTTTCAGGGGGCTGGGACACTGAAGCTTTCTTT.

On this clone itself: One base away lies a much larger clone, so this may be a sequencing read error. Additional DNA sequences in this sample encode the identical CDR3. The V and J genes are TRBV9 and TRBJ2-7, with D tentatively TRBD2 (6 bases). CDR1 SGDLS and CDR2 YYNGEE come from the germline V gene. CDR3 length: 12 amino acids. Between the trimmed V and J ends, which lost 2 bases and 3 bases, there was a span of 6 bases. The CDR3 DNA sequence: TGTGCCAGCAGCGTGGAGGGCTACGAGCAGTACTTC. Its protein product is CASSVEGYEQYF. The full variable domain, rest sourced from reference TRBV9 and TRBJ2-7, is DSGVTQTPKHLITATGQRVTLRCSPRSGDLSVYWYQQSLDQGLQFLIQYYNGEERAKGNILERFSAQQFPDLHSELNLSSLELGDSALYFCASSVEGYEQYFGPGTRLTVT.

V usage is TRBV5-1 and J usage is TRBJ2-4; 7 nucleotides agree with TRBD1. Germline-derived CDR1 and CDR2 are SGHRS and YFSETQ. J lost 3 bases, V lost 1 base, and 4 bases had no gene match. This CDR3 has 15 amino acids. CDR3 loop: CASSLSRDSKNIQYF. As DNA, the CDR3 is TGCGCCAGCAGCTTGTCACGGGACAGCAAAAACATTCAGTACTTC.

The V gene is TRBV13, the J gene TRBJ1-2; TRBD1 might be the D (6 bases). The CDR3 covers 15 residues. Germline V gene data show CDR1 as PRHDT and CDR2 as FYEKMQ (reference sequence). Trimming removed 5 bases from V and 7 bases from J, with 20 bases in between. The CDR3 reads CASSELGALQSGYTF. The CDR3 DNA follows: TGTGCCAGCAGCGAGCTGGGGGCTCTCCAAAGTGGCTACACCTTC.

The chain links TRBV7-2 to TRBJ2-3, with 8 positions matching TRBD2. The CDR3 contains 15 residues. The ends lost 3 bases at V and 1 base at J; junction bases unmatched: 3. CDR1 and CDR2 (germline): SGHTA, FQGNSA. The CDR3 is CASSFGAGGTDTQYF. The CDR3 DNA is TGTGCCAGCAGCTTCGGAGCGGGGGGCACAGATACGCAGTATTTT.

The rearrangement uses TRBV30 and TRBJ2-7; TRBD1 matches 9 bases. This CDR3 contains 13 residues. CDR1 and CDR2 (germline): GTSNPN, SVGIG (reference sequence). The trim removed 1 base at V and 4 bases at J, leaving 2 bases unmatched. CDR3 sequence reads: CAWSATGGYEQYF. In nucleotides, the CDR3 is TGTGCCTGGAGTGCGACAGGGGGATACGAGCAGTACTTC.

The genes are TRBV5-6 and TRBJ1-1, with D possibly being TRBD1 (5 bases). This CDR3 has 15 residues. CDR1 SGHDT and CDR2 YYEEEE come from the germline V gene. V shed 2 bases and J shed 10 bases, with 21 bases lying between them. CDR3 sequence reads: CASSFGAVQVSGAFF. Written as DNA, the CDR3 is TGTGCCAGCAGCTTTGGGGCCGTGCAGGTATCCGGAGCTTTCTTT. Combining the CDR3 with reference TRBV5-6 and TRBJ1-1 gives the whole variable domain DAGVTQSPTHLIKTRGQQVTLRCSPKSGHDTVSWYQQALGQGPQFIFQYYEEEERQRGNFPDRFSGHQFPNYSSELNVNALLLGDSALYLCASSFGAVQVSGAFFGQGTRLTVV.

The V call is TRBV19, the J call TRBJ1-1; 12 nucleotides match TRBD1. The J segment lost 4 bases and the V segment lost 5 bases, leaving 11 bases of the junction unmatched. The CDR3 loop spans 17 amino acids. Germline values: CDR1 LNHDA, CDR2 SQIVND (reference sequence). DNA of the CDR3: TGTGCCAGTAGTCGACTCCGGGACAGGGGGCGAATCACTGAAGCTTTCTTT. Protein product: CASSRLRDRGRITEAFF.